One and the same sample provided the 2 T cell receptor beta chains below, sequenced in a study of cytomegalovirus exposure and HLA in healthy donors. Assay used: immunoSEQ multiplex PCR; TCRdb lists only in-frame clones, some missing. The sample holds approximately 98,000 clones, about 94% seen once. The sample comprised PBMCs. The receptors here all came from a woman under 30 in good health and CMV-seronegative.

The rearrangement uses TRBV5-6 and TRBJ1-2, with D maybe TRBD1 (6 bases). In germline, CDR1 is SGHDT, CDR2 YYEEEE. This CDR3 has 13 amino acids. V lost 6 bases and J lost 4, with 13 bases in between. The CDR3 DNA reads TGTGCCAGCACCTACGGACAGCGCTATGGCTACACCTTC. Protein: CASTYGQRYGYTF.

Turning to this clone: A junction end diverges from the germline sequence, so it may reflect a read error. This rearrangement joins TRBV6-6 to TRBJ1-5; 8 bases align to TRBD1. Germline CDR1 MNHNY, CDR2 SVGAGI (reference sequence). CDR3 size: 11 residues. CDR3 coding DNA: TGTGCCAGCAGTGCCGGGACAGGCAGCGAATTT. It is translated as CASSAGTGSEF.